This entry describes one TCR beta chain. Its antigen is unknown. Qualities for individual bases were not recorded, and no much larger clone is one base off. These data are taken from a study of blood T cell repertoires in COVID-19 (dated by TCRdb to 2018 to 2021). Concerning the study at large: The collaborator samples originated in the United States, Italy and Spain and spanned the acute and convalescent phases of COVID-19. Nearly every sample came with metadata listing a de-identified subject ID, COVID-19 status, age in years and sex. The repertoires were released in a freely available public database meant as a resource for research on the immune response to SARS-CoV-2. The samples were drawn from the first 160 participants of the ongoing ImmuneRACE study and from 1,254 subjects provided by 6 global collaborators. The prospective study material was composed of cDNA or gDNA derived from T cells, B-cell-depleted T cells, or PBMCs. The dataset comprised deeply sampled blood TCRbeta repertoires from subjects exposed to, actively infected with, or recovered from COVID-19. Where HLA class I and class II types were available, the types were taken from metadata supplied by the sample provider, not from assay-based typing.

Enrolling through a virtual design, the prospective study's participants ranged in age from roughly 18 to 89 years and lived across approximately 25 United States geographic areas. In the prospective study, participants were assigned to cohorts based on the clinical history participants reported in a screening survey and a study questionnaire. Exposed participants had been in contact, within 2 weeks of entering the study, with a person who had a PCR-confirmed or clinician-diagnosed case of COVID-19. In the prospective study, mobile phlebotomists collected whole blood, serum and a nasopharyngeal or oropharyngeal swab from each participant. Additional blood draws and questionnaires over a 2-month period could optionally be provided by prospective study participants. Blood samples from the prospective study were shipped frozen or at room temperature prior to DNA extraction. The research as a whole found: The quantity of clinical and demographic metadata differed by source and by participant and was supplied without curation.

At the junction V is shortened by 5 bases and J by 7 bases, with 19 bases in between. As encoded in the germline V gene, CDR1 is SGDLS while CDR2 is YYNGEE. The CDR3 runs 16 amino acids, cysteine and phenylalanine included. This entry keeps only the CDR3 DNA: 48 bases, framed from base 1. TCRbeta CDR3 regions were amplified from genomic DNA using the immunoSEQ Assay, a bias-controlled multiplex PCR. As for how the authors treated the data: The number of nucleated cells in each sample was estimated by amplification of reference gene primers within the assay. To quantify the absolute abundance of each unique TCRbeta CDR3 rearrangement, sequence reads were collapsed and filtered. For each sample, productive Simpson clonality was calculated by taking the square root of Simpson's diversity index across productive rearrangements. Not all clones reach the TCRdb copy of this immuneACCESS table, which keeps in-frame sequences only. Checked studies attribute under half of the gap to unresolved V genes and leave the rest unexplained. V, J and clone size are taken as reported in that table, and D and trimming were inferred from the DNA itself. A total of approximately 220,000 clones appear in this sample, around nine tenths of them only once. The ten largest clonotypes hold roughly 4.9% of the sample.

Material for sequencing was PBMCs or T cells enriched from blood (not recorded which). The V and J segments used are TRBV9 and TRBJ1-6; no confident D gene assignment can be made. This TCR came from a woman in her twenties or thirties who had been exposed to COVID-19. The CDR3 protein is CASSLEGRGGNSPLHF. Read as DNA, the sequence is TGTGCCAGCAGTCTAGAAGGACGGGGAGGGAATTCACCCCTCCACTTT.